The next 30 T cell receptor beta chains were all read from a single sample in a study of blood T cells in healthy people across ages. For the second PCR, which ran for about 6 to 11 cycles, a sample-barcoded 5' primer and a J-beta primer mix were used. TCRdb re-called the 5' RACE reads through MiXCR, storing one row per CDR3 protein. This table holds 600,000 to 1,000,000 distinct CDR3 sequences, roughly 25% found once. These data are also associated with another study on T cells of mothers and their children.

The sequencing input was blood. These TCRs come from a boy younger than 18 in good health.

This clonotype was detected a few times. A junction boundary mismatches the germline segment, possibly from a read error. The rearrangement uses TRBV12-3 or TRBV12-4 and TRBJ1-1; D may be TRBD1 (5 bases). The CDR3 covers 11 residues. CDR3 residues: CAGTRSGDMGF. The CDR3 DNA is TGTGCCGGCACCCGATCGGGGGATATGGGCTTT.

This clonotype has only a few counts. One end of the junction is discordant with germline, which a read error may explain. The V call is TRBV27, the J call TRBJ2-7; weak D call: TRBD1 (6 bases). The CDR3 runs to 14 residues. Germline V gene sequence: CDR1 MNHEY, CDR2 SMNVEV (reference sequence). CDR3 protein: CASSHQDSSYEQYF. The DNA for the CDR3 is TGTGCCAGCAGCCATCAGGACAGTTCCTACGAGCAGTATTTC.

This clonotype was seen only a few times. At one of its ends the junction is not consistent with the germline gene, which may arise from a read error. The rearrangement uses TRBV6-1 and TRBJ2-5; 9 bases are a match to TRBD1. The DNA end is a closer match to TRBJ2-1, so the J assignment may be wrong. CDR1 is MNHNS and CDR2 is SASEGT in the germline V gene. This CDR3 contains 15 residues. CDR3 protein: CAGSGGTGSYNEQFF. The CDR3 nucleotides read TGTGCCGGCAGCGGCGGGACAGGGTCCTACAATGAGCAGTTCTTC.

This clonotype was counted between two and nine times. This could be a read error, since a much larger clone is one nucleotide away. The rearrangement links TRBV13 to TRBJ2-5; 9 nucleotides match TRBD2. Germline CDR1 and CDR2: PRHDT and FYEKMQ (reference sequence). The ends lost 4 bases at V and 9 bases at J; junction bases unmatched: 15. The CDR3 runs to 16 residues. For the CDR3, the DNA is TGTGCCAGCAGCTCCCGGGCGGGAGGGCCCGGGGAGGCCCAGTACTTC. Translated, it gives CASSSRAGGPGEAQYF. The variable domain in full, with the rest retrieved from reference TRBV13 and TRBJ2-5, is AAGVIQSPRHLIKEKRETATLKCYPIPRHDTVYWYQQGPGQDPQFLISFYEKMQSDKGSIPDRFSAQQFSDYHSELNMSSLELGDSALYFCASSSRAGGPGEAQYFGPGTRLLVL.

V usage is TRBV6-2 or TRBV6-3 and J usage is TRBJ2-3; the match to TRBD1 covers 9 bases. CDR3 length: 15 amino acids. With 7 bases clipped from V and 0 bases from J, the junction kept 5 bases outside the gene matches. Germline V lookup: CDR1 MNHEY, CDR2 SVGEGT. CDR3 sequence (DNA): TGTGCCAGCACCCAAGGGACAGGGAGCACAGATACGCAGTATTTT. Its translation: CASTQGTGSTDTQYF.

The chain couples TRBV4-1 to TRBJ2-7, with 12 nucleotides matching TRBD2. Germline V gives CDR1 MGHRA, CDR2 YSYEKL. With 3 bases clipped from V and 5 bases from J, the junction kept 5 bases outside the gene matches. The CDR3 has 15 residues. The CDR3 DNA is TGCGCCAGCAGCCAGTTGGGACTAGCGGGCAACGAGCAGTACTTC. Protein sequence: CASSQLGLAGNEQYF.

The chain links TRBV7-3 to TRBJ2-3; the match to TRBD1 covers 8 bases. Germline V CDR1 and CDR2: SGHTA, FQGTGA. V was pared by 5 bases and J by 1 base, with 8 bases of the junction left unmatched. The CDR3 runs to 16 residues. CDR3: CASSGAGGAGTDTQYF. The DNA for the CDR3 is TGTGCCAGCAGCGGCGCAGGGGGCGCGGGCACAGATACGCAGTATTTT.

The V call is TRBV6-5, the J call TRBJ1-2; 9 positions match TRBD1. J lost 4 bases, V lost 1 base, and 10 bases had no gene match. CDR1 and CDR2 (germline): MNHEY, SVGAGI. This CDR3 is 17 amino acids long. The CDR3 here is CASSYYRIRDRAYGYTF. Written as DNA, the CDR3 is TGTGCCAGCAGTTACTATAGGATCAGGGACAGGGCCTATGGCTACACCTTC.

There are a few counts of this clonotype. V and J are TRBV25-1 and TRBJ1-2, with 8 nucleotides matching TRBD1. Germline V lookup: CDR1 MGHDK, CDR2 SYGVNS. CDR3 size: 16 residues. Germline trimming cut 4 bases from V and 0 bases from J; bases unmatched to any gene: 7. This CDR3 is CASSVLLTGANYGYTF. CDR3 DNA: TGTGCCAGCAGTGTTCTCTTGACAGGGGCTAACTATGGCTACACCTTC.

CDR3 DNA sequence: TGCAGCGTTGAGCAGGACACAGATACGCAGTATTTT. Translated, it gives CSVEQDTDTQYF. This rearrangement joins TRBV29-1 to TRBJ2-3, with unresolved D. The germline gives CDR1 SQVTM, CDR2 ANQGSEA. Trimming took off 3 bases at V and 2 bases at J, with 6 bases between the two ends. The CDR3 loop spans 12 amino acids.

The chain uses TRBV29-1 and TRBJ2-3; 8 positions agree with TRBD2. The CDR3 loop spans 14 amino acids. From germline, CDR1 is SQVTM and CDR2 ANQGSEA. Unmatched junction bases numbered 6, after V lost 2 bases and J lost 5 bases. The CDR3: CSVERAGDIDTQYF. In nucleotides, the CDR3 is TGCAGCGTTGAAAGAGCGGGAGATATAGATACGCAGTATTTT.

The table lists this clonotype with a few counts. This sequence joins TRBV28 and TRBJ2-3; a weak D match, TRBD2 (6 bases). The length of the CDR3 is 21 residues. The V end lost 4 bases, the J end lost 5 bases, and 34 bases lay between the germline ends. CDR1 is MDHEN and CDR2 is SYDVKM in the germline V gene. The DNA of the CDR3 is TGTGCCAGCAGTTCGGGCGGGGCGTTCGCGTTGGTAACCGGCAATGAAGATACGCAGTATTTT. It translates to CASSSGGAFALVTGNEDTQYF.

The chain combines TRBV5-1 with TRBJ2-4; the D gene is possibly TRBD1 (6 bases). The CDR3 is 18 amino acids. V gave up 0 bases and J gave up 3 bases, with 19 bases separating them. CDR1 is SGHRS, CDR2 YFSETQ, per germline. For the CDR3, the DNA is TGCGCCAGCAGCTTGGCCCCAGGGGAAGGGAGAGGCAAAAACATTCAGTACTTC. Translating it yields CASSLAPGEGRGKNIQYF.

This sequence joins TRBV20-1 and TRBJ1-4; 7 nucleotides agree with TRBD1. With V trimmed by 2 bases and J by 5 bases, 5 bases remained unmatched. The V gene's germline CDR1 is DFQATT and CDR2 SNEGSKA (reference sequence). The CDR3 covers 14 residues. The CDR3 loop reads CSARLGQENEKLFF. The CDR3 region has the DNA TGCAGTGCTAGACTCGGACAGGAAAATGAAAAACTGTTTTTT.

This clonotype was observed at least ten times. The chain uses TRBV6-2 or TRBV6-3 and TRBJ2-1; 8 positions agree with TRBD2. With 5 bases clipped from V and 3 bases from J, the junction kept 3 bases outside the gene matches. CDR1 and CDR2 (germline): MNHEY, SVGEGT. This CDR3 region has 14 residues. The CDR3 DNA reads TGTGCCAGCAGTCTAGCGGGTAACTACAATGAGCAGTTCTTC. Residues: CASSLAGNYNEQFF.

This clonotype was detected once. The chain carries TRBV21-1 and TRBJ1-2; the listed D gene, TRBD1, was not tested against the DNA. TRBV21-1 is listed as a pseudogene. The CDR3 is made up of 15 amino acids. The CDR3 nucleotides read TGTGCCAGCAGCAAAGTGGGGGCCGCTAACTATGGCTACACCTTC. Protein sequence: CASSKVGAANYGYTF.

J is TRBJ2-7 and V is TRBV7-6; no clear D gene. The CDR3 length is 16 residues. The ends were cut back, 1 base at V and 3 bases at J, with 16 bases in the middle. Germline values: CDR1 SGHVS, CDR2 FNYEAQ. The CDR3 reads CASSLGTVPSNYEQYF. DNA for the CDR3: TGTGCCAGCAGCTTAGGGACGGTCCCTTCCAACTACGAGCAGTACTTC.

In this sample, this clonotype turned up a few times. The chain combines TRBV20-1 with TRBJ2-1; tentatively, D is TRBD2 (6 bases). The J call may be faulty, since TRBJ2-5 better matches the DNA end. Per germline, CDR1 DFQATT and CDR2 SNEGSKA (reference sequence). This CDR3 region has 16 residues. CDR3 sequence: CSALLFPGAPQETQYF. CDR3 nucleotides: TGCAGTGCCCTCCTTTTCCCGGGAGCCCCACAAGAGACCCAGTACTTC.

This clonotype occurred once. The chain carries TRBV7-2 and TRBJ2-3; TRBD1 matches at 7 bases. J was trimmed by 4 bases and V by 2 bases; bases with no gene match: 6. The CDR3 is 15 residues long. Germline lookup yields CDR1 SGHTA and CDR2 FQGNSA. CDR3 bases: TGTGCCAGCAGCTTAATTCTCCAGGGGGCAGATACGCAGTATTTT. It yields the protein CASSLILQGADTQYF.

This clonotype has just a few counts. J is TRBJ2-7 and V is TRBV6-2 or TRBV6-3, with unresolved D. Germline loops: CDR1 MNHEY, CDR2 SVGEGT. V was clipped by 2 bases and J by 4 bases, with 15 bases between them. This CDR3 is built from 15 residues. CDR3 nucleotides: TGTGCCAGCAGTTACGCCCCGGGCAGAAGTTACGAGCAGTACTTC. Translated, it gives CASSYAPGRSYEQYF.

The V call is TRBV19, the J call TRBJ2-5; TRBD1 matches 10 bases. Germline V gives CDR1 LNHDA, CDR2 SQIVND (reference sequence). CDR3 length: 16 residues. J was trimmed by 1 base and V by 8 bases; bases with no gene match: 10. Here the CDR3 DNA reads TGTGCCAGTGGGACAGGGGTGGTGTTGGGCCAAGAGACCCAGTACTTC. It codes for CASGTGVVLGQETQYF.

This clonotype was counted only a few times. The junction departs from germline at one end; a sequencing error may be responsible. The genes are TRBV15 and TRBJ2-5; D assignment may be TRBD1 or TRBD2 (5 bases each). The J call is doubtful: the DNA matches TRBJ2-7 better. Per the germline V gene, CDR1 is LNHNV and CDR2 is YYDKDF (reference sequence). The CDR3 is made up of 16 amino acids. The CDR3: CATSGDRSGPLDEQYF. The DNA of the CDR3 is TGTGCCACCAGCGGAGATCGGTCGGGACCCCTCGACGAGCAGTACTTC.

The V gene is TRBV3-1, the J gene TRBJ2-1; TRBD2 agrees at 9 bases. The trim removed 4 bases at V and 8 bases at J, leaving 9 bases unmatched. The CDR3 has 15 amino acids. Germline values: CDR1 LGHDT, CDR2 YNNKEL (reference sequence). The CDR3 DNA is TGTGCCAGCAGCCGCCCCGGCGGGGGGGTTGATGAGCAGTTCTTC. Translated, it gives CASSRPGGGVDEQFF.

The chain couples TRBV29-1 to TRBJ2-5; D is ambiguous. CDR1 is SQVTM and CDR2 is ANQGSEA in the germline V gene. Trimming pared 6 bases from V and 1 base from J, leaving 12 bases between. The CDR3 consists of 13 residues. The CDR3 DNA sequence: TGCAGCGTAGAAAGGACCAGCCAAGAGACCCAGTACTTC. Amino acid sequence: CSVERTSQETQYF. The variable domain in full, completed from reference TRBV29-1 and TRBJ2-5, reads SAVISQKPSRDICQRGTSLTIQCQVDSQVTMMFWYRQQPGQSLTLIATANQGSEATYESGFVIDKFPISRPNLTFSTLTVSNMSPEDSSIYLCSVERTSQETQYFGPGTRLLVL.

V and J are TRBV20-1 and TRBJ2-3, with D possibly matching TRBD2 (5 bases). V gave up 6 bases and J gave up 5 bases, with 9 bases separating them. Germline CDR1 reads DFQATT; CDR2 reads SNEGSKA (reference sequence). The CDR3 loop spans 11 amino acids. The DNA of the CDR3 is TGCAGTGCCCGGGAACAAGATACGCAGTATTTT. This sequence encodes CSAREQDTQYF.

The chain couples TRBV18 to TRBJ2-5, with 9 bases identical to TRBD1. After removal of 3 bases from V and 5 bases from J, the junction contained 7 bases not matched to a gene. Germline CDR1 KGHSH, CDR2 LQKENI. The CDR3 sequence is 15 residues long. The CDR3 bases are TGTGCCAGCTCACCCGGCCGGACAGGGGTGGAGACCCAGTACTTC. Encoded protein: CASSPGRTGVETQYF.

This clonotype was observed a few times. Written as DNA, the CDR3 is TGTGCCAGCAGTGATGCCGGGGGCCCTTGGAATTCACCCCTCCACTTT. Amino acids: CASSDAGGPWNSPLHF. V gene TRBV2 combines with J gene TRBJ1-6; tentatively, D is TRBD1 (6 bases). The CDR3 extends over 16 amino acids. The germline gives CDR1 SNHLY, CDR2 FYNNEI. Between the trimmed V and J ends, which lost 3 bases and 7 bases, there was a span of 16 bases.

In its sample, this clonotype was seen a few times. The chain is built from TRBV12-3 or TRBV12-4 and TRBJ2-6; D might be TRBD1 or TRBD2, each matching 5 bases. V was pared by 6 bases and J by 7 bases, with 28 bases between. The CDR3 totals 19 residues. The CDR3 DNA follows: TGTGCCAGCAGCTTACGATCCGGGACCCCTAGCCTGGTAGCCAACGTCCTGACTTTC. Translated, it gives CASSLRSGTPSLVANVLTF.

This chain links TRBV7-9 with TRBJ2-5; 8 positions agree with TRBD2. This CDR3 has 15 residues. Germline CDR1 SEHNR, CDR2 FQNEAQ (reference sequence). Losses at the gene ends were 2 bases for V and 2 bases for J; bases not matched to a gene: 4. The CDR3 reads CASSLTREEQETQYF. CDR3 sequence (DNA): TGTGCCAGCAGCTTAACGCGGGAGGAGCAAGAGACCCAGTACTTC.

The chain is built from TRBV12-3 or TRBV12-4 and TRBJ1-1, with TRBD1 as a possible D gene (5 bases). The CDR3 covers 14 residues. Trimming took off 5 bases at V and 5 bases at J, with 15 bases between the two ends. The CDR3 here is CASSLIQAATEAFF. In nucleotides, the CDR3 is TGTGCCAGCAGTCTGATACAGGCGGCAACTGAAGCTTTCTTT.